The 15 T cell receptor beta chains listed next were all sequenced from one sample in a study of OX40 agonist ivuxolimab in advanced cancers. Libraries were prepared by immunoSEQ multiplex PCR; TCRdb keeps only in-frame clonotypes and omits some of them. The data hold roughly 56,000 clones, with 82% observed a single time. Sequenced material: CD4+ or CD8+ T cells sorted from blood, taken in a trial of the OX40 agonist ivuxolimab. Every receptor here comes from an adult with an advanced solid tumor such as melanoma, head and neck, liver or kidney cancer.

V gene TRBV30 combines with J gene TRBJ1-2; a possible D gene is TRBD1 (5 bases). V shed 0 bases and J shed 10 bases, with 9 bases lying between them. Germline assignment: CDR1 GTSNPN and CDR2 SVGIG (reference sequence). CDR3 length: 11 residues. CDR3 amino acids: CAWSVGVYYTF. The CDR3 DNA sequence: TGTGCCTGGAGTGTGGGGGTTTACTACACCTTC. Full variable domain (remainder filled in from reference TRBV30 and TRBJ1-2): SQTIHQWPATLVQPVGSPLSLECTVEGTSNPNLYWYRQAAGRGLQLLFYSVGIGQISSEVPQNLSASRPQDRQFILSSKKLLLSDSGFYLCAWSVGVYYTFGSGTRLTVV.

The rearrangement uses TRBV19 and TRBJ2-5; a weak D match, TRBD2 (5 bases). V was clipped by 4 bases and J by 4 bases, with 13 bases between them. This CDR3 has 14 amino acids. Germline assignment: CDR1 LNHDA and CDR2 SQIVND (reference sequence). The CDR3 spells CASSRALSGETQYF. DNA of the CDR3: TGTGCCAGTAGTAGGGCCCTCAGCGGAGAGACCCAGTACTTC.

This clone turned up a few times. The chain uses TRBV2 and TRBJ1-6, with a tentative D call TRBD1 (6 bases). Trimming took 7 bases from V and 10 from J, leaving 17 bases between them. From germline, CDR1 is SNHLY and CDR2 FYNNEI. The CDR3 is 14 residues long. The CDR3 reads CASTPGVRDSPLHF. CDR3 DNA sequence: TGTGCCAGCACCCCAGGGGTACGGGACTCACCCCTCCACTTT.

This chain uses TRBV21-1 with TRBJ2-5. TRBV21-1 is a listed pseudogene. The CDR3 has 12 amino acids. The CDR3, as DNA: TGTGCCAGCAGCAACGCCCTTGAGACCCAGTACTTC. This encodes CASSNALETQYF.

Of note for this clone: The sample contains more than one DNA sequence encoding this CDR3. The rearrangement links TRBV6-1 to TRBJ1-5; D possibly corresponds to TRBD1 (6 bases). CDR1 and CDR2 (germline): MNHNS, SASEGT. Trimming removed 9 bases at V and 1 base at J, with 13 bases between. This CDR3 comprises 14 residues. CDR3 sequence reads: CASSRGDSNQPQHF. CDR3 DNA sequence: TGTGCCAGTTCCAGGGGTGACAGCAATCAGCCCCAGCATTTT.

This clone was observed a single time. This rearrangement joins TRBV27 to TRBJ2-1; a possible D gene is TRBD2 (6 bases). The length of the CDR3 is 17 residues. Deletions cut 5 bases from V and 1 base from J, with 18 bases between. Germline CDR1 and CDR2: MNHEY and SMNVEV (reference sequence). The CDR3 sequence: CASSPPPTRSSYNEQFF. Here the CDR3 DNA reads TGTGCCAGCAGTCCGCCCCCGACTAGATCATCCTACAATGAGCAGTTCTTC.

The gene calls are TRBV5-6 and TRBJ2-5; TRBD2 might be the D (6 bases). This CDR3 is 13 amino acids long. V lost 3 bases and J 7 bases, leaving 13 bases between the germline ends. Germline V gene lookup returns CDR1 SGHDT and CDR2 YYEEEE. CDR3 sequence (DNA): TGTGCCAGCAGCTCTCTAGCGTCAGGGACCCAGTACTTC. It yields the protein CASSSLASGTQYF.

This clone has more than one count but fewer than ten. V and J are TRBV6-1 and TRBJ2-3; 11 bases fit TRBD2. Germline V gene data show CDR1 as MNHNS and CDR2 as SASEGT. Trimming cost V 7 bases and J 0 bases; bases outside gene matches: 3. The CDR3 consists of 15 residues. The CDR3 here is CASTVAGGSTDTQYF. The CDR3 DNA follows: TGTGCCAGCACCGTAGCGGGGGGGAGCACAGATACGCAGTATTTT.

This clone was observed once. The chain joins TRBV6-5 to TRBJ2-7; D gene unclear. Trimming stripped 5 bases from V and 4 bases from J, with 6 bases between. Germline V gives CDR1 MNHEY, CDR2 SVGAGI. The CDR3 spans 11 residues. CDR3 residues: CASSAYYEQYF. CDR3 in DNA: TGTGCCAGCAGTGCTTATTACGAGCAGTACTTC.

The chain uses TRBV29-1 and TRBJ2-3; 8 nucleotides line up with TRBD1. The CDR3 loop spans 13 amino acids. V trimming: 4 bases; J trimming: 0 bases; junction bases outside the gene matches: 0. Germline V gene data show CDR1 as SQVTM and CDR2 as ANQGSEA. CDR3 DNA: TGCAGCGTTGGACAGGGGAGCACAGATACGCAGTATTTT. Translating it yields CSVGQGSTDTQYF.

The chain couples TRBV4-3 to TRBJ2-3; 7 bases match TRBD2. The germline gives CDR1 LGHNA, CDR2 YSLEER. With 0 bases clipped from V and 2 bases from J, the junction kept 11 bases outside the gene matches. The CDR3 loop spans 18 amino acids. As DNA, the CDR3 is TGCGCCAGCAGCCAAGAGGGGCTCGAGCGGGGACTCACAGATACGCAGTATTTT. Its protein is CASSQEGLERGLTDTQYF.

The chain links TRBV4-1 to TRBJ2-7, with a possible D match to TRBD2 (5 bases). This CDR3 comprises 16 residues. V was trimmed by 2 bases and J by 2 bases, leaving 16 bases between them. Germline V gene lookup returns CDR1 MGHRA and CDR2 YSYEKL. The CDR3 protein is CASSQLRGRDPYEQYF. In nucleotides, the CDR3 is TGCGCCAGCAGCCAACTAAGAGGGAGAGATCCCTACGAGCAGTACTTC.

The chain joins TRBV5-4 to TRBJ2-2; no clear D. V lost 4 bases and J lost 0, with 10 bases in between. CDR1 and CDR2 from the germline V gene are SGHNT and YYREEE (reference sequence). The length of the CDR3 is 15 residues. This CDR3 is CASSPPSPNTGELFF. CDR3 coding DNA: TGTGCCAGCAGCCCCCCGAGCCCGAACACCGGGGAGCTGTTTTTT.

The CDR3 nucleotides read TGTGCCAGCAGCGCAGGGACAGGGTATGAAAAACTGTTTTTT. This gives the protein CASSAGTGYEKLFF. J is TRBJ1-4 and V is TRBV11-2; 9 bases line up with TRBD1. Germline loops: CDR1 SGHAT, CDR2 FQNNGV. CDR3 length: 14 residues. The junction had 4 bases not matched to a gene; V was cut back by 5 bases and J by 6 bases.

V usage is TRBV5-4 and J usage is TRBJ2-7, with D possibly TRBD2 on 5 matching bases. V was pared by 4 bases and J by 3 bases, with 17 bases between. CDR1 and CDR2 (germline): SGHNT, YYREEE (reference sequence). The CDR3 length is 15 residues. The CDR3 DNA sequence: TGTGCCAGCAGCCCGGCAGCGGTAGATTTCTACGAGCAGTACTTC. This encodes CASSPAAVDFYEQYF.